The clone carrying this T cell receptor beta chain has more than one count but fewer than ten. What it binds is unknown. Germline lookup yields CDR1 SGHVS and CDR2 FNYEAQ. The V gene lost 5 bases and the J gene lost 4 bases, with 17 bases spanning the gap. This CDR3 has 15 amino acids. These data belong to a study of T-cell memory formation after mild COVID-19. Study-level points and caveats: CD4+ bias marked clones expanding day 15 to 37, unlike balanced contracting clones.

TCRdb used MiXCR to reprocess the 5' RACE reads, holding one entry per CDR3 protein. The sample has 140,000 or so distinct CDR3 sequences, around 15% seen once; the top ten hold around 30%. This rearrangement joins TRBV7-6 to TRBJ1-1; D is unclear. The clonotype comes from an adult woman who had mild COVID-19 (a few samples of this study predate the infection). Cell type and time point are not known. Specimen: PBMCs or a T cell subset sorted from them (not recorded which). CDR3 nucleotide sequence: TGTGCCAGCAGCCAACAACACACGGGCGCCACTGAAGCTTTCTTT. Its translation is CASSQQHTGATEAFF.